Listed here is a single T cell receptor beta chain. This clonotype has more than one count but fewer than ten. Its antigen has not been determined. Base qualities are not provided; no much larger clone lies one nucleotide away. Ficoll-Paque density gradient centrifugation was the method used to isolate PBMCs. The germline V gene (reference sequence) yields LNHDA for CDR1 and SQIVND for CDR2. V loses 3 bases, J loses 15 bases, and the germline ends lie 15 bases apart. The CDR3 covers 12 residues, taking in both the cysteine and the phenylalanine. The entry retains the CDR3 DNA only, 36 bases that are in frame from base 1. The run used an Illumina NovaSeq 6000. TCRalpha and TCRbeta cDNA libraries were constructed by 5'RACE with constant-segment primers, with sample barcodes and unique molecular identifiers being introduced. Trizol reagent was used to extract RNA from every sample. Libraries were amplified in two PCR steps, with a second sample barcode and Illumina TruSeq adapters added in the second step. Libraries were sequenced on an Illumina NovaSeq with 2 x 150 bp paired-end reads. The authors' analysis ran thus. The reads were demultiplexed and collapsed into UMI-guided consensus sequences using migec v1.2.7. Using mixcr v2.1.11, UMI consensuses were aligned to TRA and TRB V and J templates and then assembled into clonotypes. Expanded or contracted clonotypes were those called significant by both edgeR and NoisET, with noise models trained on biological replicates. For edgeR calls, the cutoffs were a false discovery rate-adjusted p below 0.01 and a log2 fold-change threshold of 1. As an exploratory analysis of dynamics, PCA with hierarchical clustering was applied to max-normalized trajectories of the 1000 most abundant clonotypes. Separately sequenced CD4+ and CD8+ repertoires were used to assign the CD4 or CD8 phenotype of responding clones. TCRdb trimmed public reads at Q25 via fastp, called clones via MiXCR and kept in-frame beta chains. Here each entry gathers all rows of one CDR3 protein and keeps the most common genes and DNA. The V and J calls here are based on TCRdb, not the publication. The sample yields roughly 130,000 distinct CDR3 sequences; around 15% were counted once. The ten biggest clones cover roughly 5.2% of the sample.

The data belong to a study of T-cell memory formation after mild COVID-19 (dated by TCRdb to 2020 to 2023). In terms of the full investigation: Most TCR sequence clusters were specific to one of the two donors. The cohort comprised two young, previously healthy adult volunteers, one female and one male. Longitudinal TCRalpha and TCRbeta repertoire sequencing tracked T-cell clones expanding and contracting after mild COVID-19 in two donors.

Results and caveats for the whole study, not just this receptor: Contracting CD4+ clones turned up mainly in the CM and EM memory subsets, whereas EMRA was where CD8+ clones were enriched. Some responding clones were found in pre-infection memory, which suggests that pre-existing cross-reactive memory T cells took part in the SARS-CoV-2 response. Clones that contracted from day 15 to 85 showed balanced CD4/CD8 phenotypes, whereas a second wave of clones that expanded from day 15 to 37 leaned towards CD4+. The study included only a couple of mild cases, and larger cohorts that include severe cases with pre-infection samples were judged to be necessary. SARS-CoV-2 specificity was not confirmed for the second-wave clones peaking on day 37.

Sequencing was performed on PBMCs or a T cell subset sorted from them (not recorded which). The TCR comes from a man aged 18 to 30 who had mild COVID-19 (a few samples of this study predate the infection). The sample titles of this study are shuffled in the database, so cell type and time point are left out; the donor was told from shared clones. This chain is built from TRBV19 and TRBJ1-5, with the D gene not clear enough to name. CDR3 region: CASSIPPGPGHF. The DNA reads as follows: TGTGCCAGTAGTATCCCCCCCGGCCCGGGGCATTTT.